The rows below give T cell receptor beta chains drawn from one sample of a study of blood T cell repertoires in COVID-19. Assay: immunoSEQ multiplex PCR; the TCRdb copy retains only in-frame clones and omits some. The sample holds 44,000 or so clones, around 85% seen once. The sample consisted of peripheral blood. The receptors come from a human donor in a cohort sampled during active COVID-19. CDR3s include the opening cysteine and the closing phenylalanine or tryptophan. The order of the fields is J gene, D gene, V gene, clone size, CDR3 DNA, CDR3 protein. The D gene is left open where the match is weak. Size tells how often a clone was seen (once, few, many) or the class of an expanded clone, and some rows leave it out.

>TRBJ1-2|TRBD1|TRBV5-1|NA
TGCGCCAGCAGCTCCAGGGACAGGGTCCATGGCTACACCTTC
CASSSRDRVHGYTF
>TRBJ2-3|NA|TRBV30|NA
TGTGCCTTCGACCTCATCGGGAGCACAGATACGCAGTATTTT
CAFDLIGSTDTQYF
>TRBJ1-5|TRBD1|TRBV27|NA
TGTGCCAGCTCCGCGGACAGGGGGCTTCAGCCCCAGCATTTT
CASSADRGLQPQHF
>TRBJ2-5|NA|TRBV9|NA
TGTGCCAGCAGCGTAGCGCCTGGGGAGTGGCCCCAGTACTTC
CASSVAPGEWPQYF
>TRBJ2-5|NA|TRBV6-5|NA
TGTGCCAGCAGTTACGGACGGGGGGCCGGGGAGACCCAGTACTTC
CASSYGRGAGETQYF
>TRBJ2-7|TRBD1|TRBV29-1|NA
TGCAGCGTTGAACGTGGTGCGACAGGGGGAACCTACGAGCAGTACTTC
CSVERGATGGTYEQYF
>TRBJ2-2|TRBD1|TRBV7-9|NA
TGTGCCAGCAGAGTCCTACAGGGGACAGAGCTGTTTTTT
CASRVLQGTELFF
>TRBJ2-4|TRBD1|TRBV10-3|NA
TGTGCCATCCAAGGACAGGGGCAGCGGAACATTCAGTACTTC
CAIQGQGQRNIQYF
>TRBJ2-4|NA|TRBV9|once
TGTGCCAGCAGCGTTTACTCAGGGGCCGGGAACATTCAGTACTTC
CASSVYSGAGNIQYF
>TRBJ2-1|NA|TRBV5-6|NA
TGTGCCAGCAGCTTGACAGGGTATTTTGAGCAGTTCTTC
CASSLTGYFEQFF
>TRBJ2-3|NA|TRBV7-2|NA
TGTGCCAGCAGCAAATCTCCTAGCACAGATACGCAGTATTTT
CASSKSPSTDTQYF
>TRBJ2-3|TRBD1|TRBV4-1|NA
TGCGCCAGCAGTCGGGACAGAGAGGCCATGCGTAGCACAGATACGCAGTATTTT
CASSRDREAMRSTDTQYF
>TRBJ2-1|TRBD2|TRBV4-2|NA
TGTGCCAGCAGCCAGCTAGCGGGGGGCAATGAGCAGTTCTTC
CASSQLAGGNEQFF
>TRBJ1-2|TRBD1|TRBV7-2|NA
TGTGCCAGCAGACAAAATATCCGGGACAGAGATGGCTACACCTTC
CASRQNIRDRDGYTF
>TRBJ2-2|TRBD2|TRBV19|NA
TGTGCCAGTAGTATAGGCGGGGGGAACACCGGGGAGCTGTTTTTT
CASSIGGGNTGELFF
>TRBJ2-7|NA|TRBV18|NA
TGTGCCAGCTCACCGGGGACAATCTACGAGCAGTACTTC
CASSPGTIYEQYF
>TRBJ2-5|NA|TRBV7-9|once
TGTGCCAGCAGCTTGGTCTACGCGGGGGCCCTCCGGAGTTCGGAGACCCAGTACTTC
CASSLVYAGALRSSETQYF
>TRBJ1-2|NA|TRBV28|NA
TGTGCCAGCAGGGACTCATTCCGGGTGGGTGGCTACACCTTC
CASRDSFRVGGYTF
>TRBJ2-2|TRBD1|TRBV10-2|NA
TGCGCCAGCAGGACAGGGGAGACCGGGGAGCTGTTTTTT
CASRTGETGELFF
>TRBJ1-5|NA|TRBV9|NA
TGTGCCAGCAGCGTAGACGTAGGGGGGGGCGGTCAGCCCCAGCATTTT
CASSVDVGGGGQPQHF
>TRBJ2-3|NA|TRBV5-4|NA
TGTGCCAGCAGCTCCAGGGGAACTGGGACAGATACGCAGTATTTT
CASSSRGTGTDTQYF
>TRBJ2-5|TRBD1|TRBV6-2/TRBV6-3|NA
TGTGCCAGCAGTTACTCCAACCCGGGACAGCAAGAGACCCAGTACTTC
CASSYSNPGQQETQYF